A selection of T cell receptor beta chains follows, all from one sample in a study of T cells in Graves' hyperthyroidism and ophthalmopathy. TCRdb re-called the multiplex PCR reads with MiXCR, one entry per CDR3 protein. The profile shows 200,000 or so distinct CDR3 sequences, roughly a sixth of them singletons. The sample comprised blood. These receptors were collected from a woman in her 50s with Graves' hyperthyroidism. Both conserved end residues are part of each CDR3. The D gene is left open where the match is weak. Clone size is given for some rows only: seen once, a few or many times, or a class if the clone is expanded.

J,length,size,V,D,DNA,CDR3
TRBJ2-3,15,.,TRBV20-1,.,TGCAGTGCCGAACGTCCAGGGGGGGTAGCAGATACGCAGTATTTT,CSAERPGGVADTQYF
TRBJ1-3,14,many,TRBV15,.,TGTGCCACCAGCGGGGGAGGAGGTGGAAACACCATATATTTT,CATSGGGGGNTIYF
TRBJ2-1,19,many,TRBV27,.,TGTGCCAGCAGCCGGGGGGACAGTCGAGGCCAGGAGAACTACAATGAGCAGTTCTTC,CASSRGDSRGQENYNEQFF
TRBJ2-3,16,many,TRBV15,TRBD2,TGTGCCACCAGCATAGGACTAGCGGGCAGCACAGATACGCAGTATTTT,CATSIGLAGSTDTQYF
TRBJ1-6,16,.,TRBV9,.,TGTGCCAGCACCCCAGACGGAAGCTCCTATAATTCACCCCTCCACTTT,CASTPDGSSYNSPLHF
TRBJ2-1,11,few,TRBV20-1,.,TGCAGTGCTGGTCGGAGCAATGAGCAGTTCTTC,CSAGRSNEQFF
TRBJ1-2,15,.,TRBV5-1,.,TGCGCCAGCAGCTTGGTTGGCAGCGACGGCTATGGCTACACCTTC,CASSLVGSDGYGYTF
TRBJ1-2,13,many,TRBV29-1,.,TGCAGCGTTGGAGGTGGATCGGGATTTGGCTACACCTTC,CSVGGGSGFGYTF
TRBJ1-5,13,many,TRBV5-1,.,TGCGCCAGCAGCTTGGGCAACAATCAGCCCCAGCATTTT,CASSLGNNQPQHF
TRBJ2-7,17,few,TRBV12-3/TRBV12-4,TRBD2,TGTGCCAGCAGTTTTAGGACTAGCGGGAGACATCGATACGAGCAGTACTTC,CASSFRTSGRHRYEQYF
TRBJ2-1,15,many,TRBV27,TRBD2,TGTGCCAGCAGTCAGGGACTAGCGGACAACAATGAGCAGTTCTTC,CASSQGLADNNEQFF
TRBJ1-6,15,.,TRBV20-1,TRBD1,TGCAGTGCTGGGGTCCCAGGGGGTGACAATTCACCCCTCCACTTT,CSAGVPGGDNSPLHF
TRBJ2-1,12,many,TRBV24-1,.,TGTGCCACCAGTGAGGGGATCGATGAGCAGTTCTTC,CATSEGIDEQFF
TRBJ1-2,14,many,TRBV12-3/TRBV12-4,.,TGTGCCAGCAGTCCAACAGGGTCGGACTATGGCTACACCTTC,CASSPTGSDYGYTF
TRBJ1-1,14,many,TRBV6-1,.,TGTGCCAGCACCTCGCGGCGGACGAACACTGAAGCTTTCTTT,CASTSRRTNTEAFF
TRBJ1-6,15,few,TRBV7-3,.,TGTGCCAGCAGCCCAAGGGGGACGGATAATTCACCCCTCCACTTT,CASSPRGTDNSPLHF
TRBJ1-2,13,.,TRBV29-1,.,TGCAGCGCCCTCGACAGGCTACGGGGTGGCTACACCTTC,CSALDRLRGGYTF
TRBJ2-2,16,.,TRBV28,.,TGTGCCAGCAGTTTAAGCAGGGGAGCTGGCACCGGGGAGCTGTTTTTT,CASSLSRGAGTGELFF
TRBJ2-5,13,many,TRBV11-3,.,TGTGCCAGCAGCTTTGGGACCCCAGGGACCCAGTACTTC,CASSFGTPGTQYF
TRBJ2-7,12,few,TRBV19,TRBD1,TGTGCCAGTAGTACGACAGGGAACGAGCAGTACTTC,CASSTTGNEQYF
TRBJ1-6,12,.,TRBV30,TRBD1,TGTGCCAGCGAACAGGGGTATTCACCCCTCCACTTT,CASEQGYSPLHF
TRBJ2-2,16,many,TRBV12-3/TRBV12-4,TRBD2,TGTGCCAGCAGTTTCTCGGTAGCGGGGGACACCGGGGAGCTGTTTTTT,CASSFSVAGDTGELFF
TRBJ2-2,13,few,TRBV19,.,TGTGCCAGTAGGAGACGGACAGTCGGGGAGCTGTTTTTT,CASRRRTVGELFF
TRBJ2-7,14,many,TRBV5-1,TRBD2,TGCGCCAGCAGCCGGAGCGGGACCACCTACGAGCAGTACTTC,CASSRSGTTYEQYF
TRBJ2-7,13,.,TRBV7-3,.,TGTGCCAGCAGCTTAACCACAGGAGGGGAGCAGTACTTC,CASSLTTGGEQYF
TRBJ2-2,16,many,TRBV5-1,.,TGCGCCAGCAGAAGCCCGGGCCTATCGAACACCGGGGAGCTGTTTTTT,CASRSPGLSNTGELFF
TRBJ1-5,16,many,TRBV19,.,TGTGCCAGTAGGCCGGGTCGGGACCTACAACATCAGCCCCAGCATTTT,CASRPGRDLQHQPQHF